These T cell receptor beta chains were read from a single sample in a study of CD4 T cells in relation to SARS-CoV-2 and coronaviruses. The protocol was immunoSEQ multiplex PCR, while the TCRdb copy is restricted to in-frame clones and leaves out a portion. The sample lists 20,000 to 25,000 clones, around 80% occurring once. For these TCRs, the target antigens are not known. Sequenced input: CD4+ T cells from PBMCs, cultured in vitro. These receptors were collected from a human donor in good health. Each CDR3 is given with its conserved first and last residue. A D gene is named only where the DNA matches it firmly. The listing skips clone size in some rows; elsewhere it reads once, few, many or a size class.

V gene,J gene,D gene,clone size,CDR3 protein,CDR3 DNA
TRBV21-1,TRBJ2-6,.,.,CASSHKSVGGSPPGANVLTF,TGTGCCAGCAGCCACAAATCAGTGGGCGGGAGTCCCCCTGGGGCCAACGTCCTGACTTTC
TRBV30,TRBJ2-1,TRBD1,.,CAWSVLGTGPSEQFF,TGTGCCTGGAGTGTACTCGGGACAGGGCCCTCTGAGCAGTTCTTC
TRBV28,TRBJ1-5,.,.,CASSLRDGGSFQPQHF,TGTGCCAGCAGTTTAAGGGACGGGGGCAGTTTTCAGCCCCAGCATTTT
TRBV24-1,TRBJ2-7,TRBD1,.,CATSDSGQSYEQYF,TGTGCCACCAGTGATTCGGGACAGTCCTACGAGCAGTACTTC
TRBV19,TRBJ1-6,.,.,CASSIVGRGSPLHF,TGTGCCAGTAGTATAGTAGGCCGGGGTTCACCCCTCCACTTT
TRBV28,TRBJ2-1,.,few,CASSGKGLSSLSHEQFF,TGTGCCAGCAGTGGAAAAGGACTGTCTTCTCTTTCCCATGAGCAGTTCTTC
TRBV5-1,TRBJ1-2,TRBD1,few,CASSSGQGTNRGYTF,TGCGCCAGCAGCTCCGGACAGGGGACCAATAGGGGCTACACCTTC
TRBV19,TRBJ2-2,.,.,CASSIGRGTGELFF,TGTGCCAGTAGTATAGGCAGGGGCACCGGGGAGCTGTTTTTT
TRBV28,TRBJ2-3,.,.,CASRLRTTAVGTDTQYF,TGTGCCAGCAGATTGAGAACGACAGCGGTAGGCACAGATACGCAGTATTTT
TRBV10-3,TRBJ1-1,TRBD1,.,CAISALGQKNTEAFF,TGTGCCATCAGCGCTCTGGGACAGAAGAACACTGAAGCTTTCTTT
TRBV6-5,TRBJ1-1,.,.,CASGRQRDTEAFF,TGTGCCAGCGGACGACAGAGGGACACTGAAGCTTTCTTT
TRBV6-5,TRBJ2-1,TRBD2,.,CASSYGTSGYNEQFF,TGTGCCAGCAGTTACGGGACTAGCGGTTACAATGAGCAGTTCTTC
TRBV19,TRBJ1-5,.,.,CASSTLDWGNQPQHF,TGTGCCAGTAGTACTCTTGACTGGGGCAATCAGCCCCAGCATTTT
TRBV29-1,TRBJ1-1,.,.,CSLKRGSGNTEAFF,TGCAGCTTAAAAAGGGGCTCCGGGAACACTGAAGCTTTCTTT